This T cell receptor (beta chain) comes out of a study of T cell changes during pregnancy in multiple sclerosis. Method: immunoSEQ multiplex PCR; TCRdb's copy keeps in-frame clones and lacks some. This sample yields approximately 58,000 clones, of which over 85% are seen a single time; approximately 1.5% belongs to the top ten. V lost 2 bases and J lost 4; bases outside the gene matches: 1. This CDR3 region has 14 residues. Germline V lookup: CDR1 SGHTA, CDR2 FQGNSA. The clonotype was recovered from a female donor with multiple sclerosis, enrolled in a pregnancy study. This sample comprised peripheral blood, obtained in the second trimester of pregnancy. The J gene is TRBJ2-1, the V gene TRBV7-2; 8 nucleotides match TRBD2. The CDR3 DNA follows: TGTGCCAGCAGCTTAAGACTAGCGTACAATGAGCAGTTCTTC. Residues: CASSLRLAYNEQFF.